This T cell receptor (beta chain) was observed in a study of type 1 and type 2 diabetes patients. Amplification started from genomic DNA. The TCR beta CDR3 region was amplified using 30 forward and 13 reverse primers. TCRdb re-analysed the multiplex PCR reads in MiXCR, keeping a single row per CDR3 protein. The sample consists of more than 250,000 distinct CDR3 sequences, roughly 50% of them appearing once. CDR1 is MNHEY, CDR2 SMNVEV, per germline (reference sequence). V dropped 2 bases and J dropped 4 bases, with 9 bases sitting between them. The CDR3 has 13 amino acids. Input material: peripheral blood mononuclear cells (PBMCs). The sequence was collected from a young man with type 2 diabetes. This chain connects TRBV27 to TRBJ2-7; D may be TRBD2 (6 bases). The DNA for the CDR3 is TGTGCCAGCAGTTTAACGGGGGAATACGAGCAGTACTTC. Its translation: CASSLTGEYEQYF.